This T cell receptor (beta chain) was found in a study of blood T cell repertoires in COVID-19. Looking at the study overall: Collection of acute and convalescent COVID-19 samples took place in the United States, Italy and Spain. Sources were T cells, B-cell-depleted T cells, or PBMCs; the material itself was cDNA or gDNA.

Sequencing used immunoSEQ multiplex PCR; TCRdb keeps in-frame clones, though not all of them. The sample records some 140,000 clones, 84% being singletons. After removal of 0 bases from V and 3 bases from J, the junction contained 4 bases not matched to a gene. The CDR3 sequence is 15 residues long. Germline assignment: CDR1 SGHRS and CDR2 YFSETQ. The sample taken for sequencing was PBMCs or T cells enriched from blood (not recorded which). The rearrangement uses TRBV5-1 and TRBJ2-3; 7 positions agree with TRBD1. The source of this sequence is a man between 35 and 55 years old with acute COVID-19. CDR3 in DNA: TGCGCCAGCAGCTTGGACCAGGGGGTTACAGATACGCAGTATTTT. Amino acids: CASSLDQGVTDTQYF.